These 2 T cell receptor beta chains share one sample of origin, sequenced in a study of technical replicates of blood from a few donors. The repertoire was sequenced with immunoSEQ multiplex PCR; TCRdb's copy has only in-frame clones and lacks some. Of under 90,000 clones listed, around 93% are singletons. The sequenced sample consisted of T cells isolated from PBMCs. The origin of the receptors is a human donor in good health.

This chain uses TRBV19 with TRBJ1-4; D is perhaps TRBD1 (5 bases). Germline CDR1 is LNHDA and CDR2 is SQIVND (reference sequence). V lost 1 base, J lost 4 bases, and 10 bases lay in between. This CDR3 has 15 residues. Here the CDR3 reads CASSIGAGVNEKLFF. The CDR3 nucleotides are TGTGCCAGTAGTATAGGCGCGGGGGTTAATGAAAAACTGTTTTTT.

The V gene is TRBV7-9, the J gene TRBJ1-4; D is perhaps TRBD1 (6 bases). CDR3 length: 12 residues. V was shortened by 9 bases and J by 10 bases, with 15 bases between the two germline ends. The V gene's germline CDR1 is SEHNR and CDR2 FQNEAQ (reference sequence). The CDR3 sequence: CASQDGQLKLFF. The CDR3 DNA sequence: TGTGCCAGTCAAGATGGACAGCTAAAACTGTTTTTT.